This T cell receptor (beta chain) was identified during a study of blood T cells in healthy people across ages (dated by TCRdb to the mid-2010s). For the wider study: In model experiments, template switching captured roughly one uniquely barcoded TCR beta cDNA molecule for every two T cells. Using the same blood draw, the study looked at two additional independent replicas of 1 million unique cDNA reads for two donors, one aged 18 to 30 and the other aged 80 or older. To avoid experimental bias, donors of different ages were distributed randomly across sequencing lanes. The donors were split into four age groups: young (average around 15 years), middle-aged (roughly 39), aged (62) and long-lived (approximately 89). To track age-related changes in TCR beta repertoire diversity, the study relied on deep sequencing normalized with unique cDNA molecular identifiers. The study at large found these results: There was a strong correlation between observed TCR beta diversity and the percentage of naive T cells measured by flow cytometry. The long-lived group showed more naive CD4+ T cells, fewer expanded clones and increased TCR diversity than the aged group, suggesting age selection. Because the CMV infection status of the donors was unknown, age-related changes in expanded clonotypes may potentially have been confounded. As age increased, observed TCR beta diversity per million T cells dropped in a roughly linear way, and a significant reduction was already evident by age about 40. Because profiling used bulk unsorted PBMCs, naive and antigen-experienced compartments could not be compared conclusively. Estimates of total diversity from one million sequenced T cells were regarded as lower bounds and underestimates.

Receptor libraries were prepared by 5' RACE. Sequencing relied on an Illumina HiSeq 2500. A second roughly 6 to 12 cycle PCR used a sample-barcoded 5' primer and a J-beta primer mix. Each TCR beta cDNA molecule received a unique molecular identifier from a template-switch 5' adaptor carrying 12 random nucleotides. At least 2.5 million CDR3-containing paired-end reads were obtained from each sample. All of the RNA was converted into first-strand cDNA using the Mint cDNA synthesis kit, with a TRBC-specific oligonucleotide serving as the primer. After uracil-DNA glycosylase treatment, a first 18-cycle PCR used universal primers M1SS and BC2_uni_R on all cDNA. The original methods were these. For normalization, 1 million high-quality reads, each with a distinct molecular identifier, were randomly selected from each sample. Reads with shared molecular identifiers were discarded instead of being binned into consensus sequences. CDR3 identification, clonotype clustering and error correction used MiTCR with a Q25 quality threshold and the strictest error-elimination algorithm. Lower-bound total TCR beta diversity was estimated with a nonparametric unseen species model using Euler transformation. The public reads were reprocessed in TCRdb via fastp at Q25 and MiXCR, keeping in-frame beta chains. Rows are unified per CDR3 protein, each entry keeping the most common DNA and genes. These V and J calls are TCRdb output, not the study's own analysis. The table for this sample lists approximately 850,000 distinct CDR3 sequences; 58% of them were counted only once. About 20% of the sample is taken by the ten largest.

The CDR3 measures 17 amino acids from cysteine to phenylalanine. The CDR3 DNA has 51 bases and is translated from base 1. From a lookup of the germline V gene, CDR1 and CDR2 are LGHNA and YNFKEQ. Concerning this clonotype itself: Its target antigen remains unknown. Per-base quality was not reported, and no clone a single base away is much larger than it.

Systemically healthy Caucasian individuals from Russia, 35 to 50 in total and aged about 6 to 95 years, were included as donors. Each donor gave about 9.7 milliliters of peripheral blood, drawn into EDTA-treated Vacutainer tubes. Ficoll-Paque density-gradient centrifugation was used to isolate PBMCs, with at least 6.5 million per sample. Total RNA was extracted from PBMCs with Trizol reagent, with at least 6 micrograms obtained per sample. Naive CD45RAhigh/CD27high T cell percentages were measured by flow cytometry on a PBMC aliquot from every donor. The receptor was derived from a man aged 30-40 years in good health. Sequenced: blood. The V gene is TRBV4-2 and the J gene is TRBJ2-1; the central 13 bases match TRBD2. The end of the DNA aligns better with TRBJ2-7, so the J call may be wrong. The CDR3 reads CASSQDAGTSGDNEQYF. The DNA sequence is as follows: TGTGCCAGCAGCCAAGACGCGGGGACTAGCGGGGACAATGAGCAGTACTTC.